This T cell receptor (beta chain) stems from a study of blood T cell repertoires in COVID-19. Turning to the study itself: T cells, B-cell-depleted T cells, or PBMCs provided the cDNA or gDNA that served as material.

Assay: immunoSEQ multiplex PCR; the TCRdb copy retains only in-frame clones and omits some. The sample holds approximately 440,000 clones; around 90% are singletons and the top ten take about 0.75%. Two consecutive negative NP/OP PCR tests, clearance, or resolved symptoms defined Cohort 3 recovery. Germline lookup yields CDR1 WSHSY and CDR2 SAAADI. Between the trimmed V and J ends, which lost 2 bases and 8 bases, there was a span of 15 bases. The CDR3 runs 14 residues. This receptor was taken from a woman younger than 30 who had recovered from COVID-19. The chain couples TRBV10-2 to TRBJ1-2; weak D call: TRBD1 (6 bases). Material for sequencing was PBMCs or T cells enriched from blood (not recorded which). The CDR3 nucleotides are TGCGCCAGCAGTGAGAGGGCACAGGGTGGGGGCTACACCTTC. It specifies CASSERAQGGGYTF.